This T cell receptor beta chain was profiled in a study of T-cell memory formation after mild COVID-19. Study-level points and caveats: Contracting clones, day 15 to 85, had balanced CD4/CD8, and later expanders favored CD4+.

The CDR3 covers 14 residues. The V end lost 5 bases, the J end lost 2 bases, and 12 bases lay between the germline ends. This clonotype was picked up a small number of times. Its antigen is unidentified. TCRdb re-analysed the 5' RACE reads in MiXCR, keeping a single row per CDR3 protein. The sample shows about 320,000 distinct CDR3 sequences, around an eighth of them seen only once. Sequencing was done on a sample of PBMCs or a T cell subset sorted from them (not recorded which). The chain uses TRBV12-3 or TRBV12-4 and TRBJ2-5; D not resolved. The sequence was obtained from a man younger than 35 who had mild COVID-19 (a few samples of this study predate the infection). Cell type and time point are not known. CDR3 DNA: TGTGCCAGCAGTCCCGGGCCATCACAAGAGACCCAGTACTTC. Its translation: CASSPGPSQETQYF.